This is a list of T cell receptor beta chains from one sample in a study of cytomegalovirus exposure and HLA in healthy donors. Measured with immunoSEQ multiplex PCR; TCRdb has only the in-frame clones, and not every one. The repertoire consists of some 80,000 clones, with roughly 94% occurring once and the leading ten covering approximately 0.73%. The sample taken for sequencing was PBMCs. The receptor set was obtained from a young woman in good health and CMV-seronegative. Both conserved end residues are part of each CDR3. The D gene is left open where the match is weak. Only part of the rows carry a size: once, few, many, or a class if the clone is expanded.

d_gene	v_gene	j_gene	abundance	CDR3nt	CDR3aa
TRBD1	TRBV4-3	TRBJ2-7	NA	TGCGCCAGCAGCCAAGACCGGACAGGGCAGGAGCAGTACTTC	CASSQDRTGQEQYF
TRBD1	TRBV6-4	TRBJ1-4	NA	TGTGCCAGCAGTGAGAGGGGACAGGGAGGAACTAATGAAAAACTGTTTTTT	CASSERGQGGTNEKLFF
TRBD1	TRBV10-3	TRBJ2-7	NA	TGTGCCATCAGCATTGGACAGGGGAACTTGGACGAGCAGTACTTC	CAISIGQGNLDEQYF
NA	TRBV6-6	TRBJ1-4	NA	TGTGCCAGCACGATCGGGGGGCGGAATGAAAAACTGTTTTTT	CASTIGGRNEKLFF
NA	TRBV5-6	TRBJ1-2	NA	TGTGCCAGCAGCTTGGTAGGAGGTAACTATGGCTACACCTTC	CASSLVGGNYGYTF
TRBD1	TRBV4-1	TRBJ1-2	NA	TGCGCCAGCAGCGAACGGGACAGCATTAACTATGGCTACACCTTC	CASSERDSINYGYTF
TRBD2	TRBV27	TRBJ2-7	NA	TGTGCCAGCAGTTTTGGCGGGAGGGGGTTGGAGCAGTACTTC	CASSFGGRGLEQYF
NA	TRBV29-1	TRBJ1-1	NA	TGCAGCGTTGCTGGTCGGACAGCCAACACTGAAGCTTTCTTT	CSVAGRTANTEAFF
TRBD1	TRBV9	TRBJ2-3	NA	TGTGCCAGCAGCCTCAGGACAGGGGGGGGCACAGATACGCAGTATTTT	CASSLRTGGGTDTQYF
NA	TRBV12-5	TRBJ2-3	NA	TGTGCTAGTGGTTTCCAACCCTTTGGACGGACTAGCACAGATACGCAGTATTTT	CASGFQPFGRTSTDTQYF
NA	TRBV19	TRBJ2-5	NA	TGTGCCAGTTCCGGGGTATACCAAGAGACCCAGTACTTC	CASSGVYQETQYF
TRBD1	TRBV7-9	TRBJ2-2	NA	TGTGCCAGCAGCTTAGGGTCGGGACAGGGGTTCGCCGGGGAGCTGTTTTTT	CASSLGSGQGFAGELFF
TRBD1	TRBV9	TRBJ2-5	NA	TGTGCCAGCAGCACCCGGACAGGAGTCCAAGAGACCCAGTACTTC	CASSTRTGVQETQYF
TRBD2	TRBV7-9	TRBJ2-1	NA	TGTGCCTGCGCCGAAGGGACTAGCGGGAGCCCCTACAATGAGCAGTTCTTC	CACAEGTSGSPYNEQFF
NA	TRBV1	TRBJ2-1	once	TGCACCAGCAGCCAAGAGGAACTGAGGTCGCGTGTCCCTTCCTACAATGAGCAGTTCTTC	CTSSQEELRSRVPSYNEQFF
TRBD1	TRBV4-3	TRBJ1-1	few	TGCGCCAGCAGCCAAGTCTGGGACAGGGGTGTCCATAAACCTGAAGCTTTCTTT	CASSQVWDRGVHKPEAFF
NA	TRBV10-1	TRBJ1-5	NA	TGCGCCAGCACGACAGCTCCAGACCATCAGCCCCAGCATTTT	CASTTAPDHQPQHF
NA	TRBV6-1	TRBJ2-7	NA	TGTGCCAGCAGGTCCCCAGGGGGGCGGTTCTACGAGCAGTACTTC	CASRSPGGRFYEQYF
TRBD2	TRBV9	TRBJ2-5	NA	TGTGCCAGCAGCCTCGGACTAGCGGGTAACCAAGAGACCCAGTACTTC	CASSLGLAGNQETQYF
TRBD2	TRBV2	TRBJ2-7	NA	TGTGCCAGCTGTCTAGCGGGGGGTGCCTACGAGCAGTACTTC	CASCLAGGAYEQYF
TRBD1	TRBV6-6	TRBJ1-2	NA	TGTGCCAGCAGTAGGACAGGGGACTATGGCTACACCTTC	CASSRTGDYGYTF
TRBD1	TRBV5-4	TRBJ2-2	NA	TGTGCCAGCACGCCCCAGGGGGCGTGGACCGGGGAGCTGTTTTTT	CASTPQGAWTGELFF
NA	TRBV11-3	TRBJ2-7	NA	TGTGCCAGCAGCTCGGGACTCTACGAGCAGTACTTC	CASSSGLYEQYF
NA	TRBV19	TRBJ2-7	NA	TGTGCCAGTAGTATACGGCTTGGCGGGAAGATATACGAGCAGTACTTC	CASSIRLGGKIYEQYF
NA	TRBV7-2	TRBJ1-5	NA	TGTGCCAGCAGCCTTGGGAGGTTGGGCGCTCAGCCCCAGCATTTT	CASSLGRLGAQPQHF
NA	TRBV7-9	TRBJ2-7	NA	TGTGCCAGCAGTCCAGACATCTACGAGCAGTACTTC	CASSPDIYEQYF